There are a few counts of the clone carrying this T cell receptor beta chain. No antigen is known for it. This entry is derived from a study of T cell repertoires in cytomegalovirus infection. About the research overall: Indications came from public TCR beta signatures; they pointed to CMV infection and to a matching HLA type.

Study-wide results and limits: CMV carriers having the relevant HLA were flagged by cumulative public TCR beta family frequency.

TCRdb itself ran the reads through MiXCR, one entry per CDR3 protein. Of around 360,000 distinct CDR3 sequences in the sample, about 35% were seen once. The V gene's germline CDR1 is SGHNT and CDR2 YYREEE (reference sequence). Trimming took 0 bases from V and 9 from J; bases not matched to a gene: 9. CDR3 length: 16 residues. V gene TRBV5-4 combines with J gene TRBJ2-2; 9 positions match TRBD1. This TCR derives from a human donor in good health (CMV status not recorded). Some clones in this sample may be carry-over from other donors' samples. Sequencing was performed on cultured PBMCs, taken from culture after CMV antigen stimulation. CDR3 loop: CASSLGGQGRVRELFF. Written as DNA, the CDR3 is TGTGCCAGCAGCTTGGGGGGACAGGGAAGGGTCCGGGAGCTGTTTTTT.